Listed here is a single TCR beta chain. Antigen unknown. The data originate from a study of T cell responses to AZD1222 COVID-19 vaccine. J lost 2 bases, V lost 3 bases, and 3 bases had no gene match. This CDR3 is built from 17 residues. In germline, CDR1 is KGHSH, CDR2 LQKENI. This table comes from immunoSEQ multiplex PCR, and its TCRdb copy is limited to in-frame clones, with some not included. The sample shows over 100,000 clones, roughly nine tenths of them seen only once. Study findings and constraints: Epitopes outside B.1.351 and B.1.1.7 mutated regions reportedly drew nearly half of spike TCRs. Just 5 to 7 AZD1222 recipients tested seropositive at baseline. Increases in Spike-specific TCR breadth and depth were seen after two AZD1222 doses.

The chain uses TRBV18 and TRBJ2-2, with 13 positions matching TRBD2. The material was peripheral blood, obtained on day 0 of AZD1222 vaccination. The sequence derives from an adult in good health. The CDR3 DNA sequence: TGTGCCAGCTCACCGGGACTAGCGGGGACAAACACCGGGGAGCTGTTTTTT. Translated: CASSPGLAGTNTGELFF.